The clone carrying this T cell receptor (beta chain) was detected once. These data are taken from a study of blood T cell repertoires in COVID-19. Study-wide background: Spain, Italy and the United States supplied samples that represented acute and convalescent COVID-19. Nucleic acid was either cDNA or gDNA, and it came from T cells, B-cell-depleted T cells, or PBMCs.

In the study's own analysis: By means of reference gene primer amplification, nucleated cell counts were estimated. Libraries were prepared by immunoSEQ multiplex PCR; TCRdb keeps only in-frame clonotypes and omits some of them. The DNA was the basis for D and trimming; V, J and clone size are from that table. The sample records about 62,000 clones, more than 75% being singletons. Germline V lookup: CDR1 LGHDT, CDR2 YNNKEL (reference sequence). The V end was cut by 4 bases, the J end by 7 bases, with 8 bases between. The CDR3 consists of 13 residues. Sequenced input: peripheral blood. The J gene is TRBJ1-6, the V gene TRBV3-1 (or the pseudogene TRBV3-2); D unclear. The TCR comes from a man between 65 and 79 years old with acute or convalescent COVID-19. The CDR3 spells CASSPRLNSPLHF. The DNA for the CDR3 is TGTGCCAGCAGCCCTCGACTGAATTCACCCCTCCACTTT.